This T cell receptor beta chain was sequenced in a study of T cells in Graves' hyperthyroidism and ophthalmopathy. Remarks on this clonotype: What it binds is unknown.

Template material for amplifying TCR beta CDR3 regions consisted of RNA transcripts. RT-PCR in the first round (using the HTBI primer set) targeted the TCR CDR3. TCRdb re-called the multiplex PCR reads through MiXCR, storing one row per CDR3 protein. Of about 400,000 distinct CDR3 sequences in the sample, more than 14% were seen once. V gave up 2 bases and J gave up 3 bases; unmatched junction bases: 4. The CDR3 length is 14 residues. CDR1 and CDR2 from the germline V gene are MNHEY and SVGAGI. General study points: Peripheral blood also featured most of the thyroid clonotypes expanded above 0.001.

The sequence derives from a woman under 40 with Graves' ophthalmopathy. The material sequenced was blood. The chain uses TRBV6-5 and TRBJ2-7; 7 positions match TRBD1. CDR3 DNA sequence: TGTGCCAGCAGTTACCGGGACAGCCACTACGAGCAGTACTTC. Translation: CASSYRDSHYEQYF.